The 9 T cell receptor beta chains in this list originate from one sample, sequenced in a study of cytomegalovirus exposure and HLA in healthy donors. This PCR relied on a set of 60 Vbeta primers and 13 Jbeta primers. Assay: immunoSEQ multiplex PCR; the TCRdb copy retains only in-frame clones and omits some. This sample has some 130,000 clones; approximately 80% occur once, and the top ten carry 2.2%. Specimen: PBMCs. These receptors came from a young man in good health and CMV-seronegative.

This clone was seen only once. The chain employs TRBV6-1 and TRBJ1-2; TRBD1 is a possible D gene (5 bases). CDR3 length: 15 residues. Trimming cost V 10 bases and J 2 bases, with 20 bases left between them. Germline assignment: CDR1 MNHNS and CDR2 SASEGT. The CDR3: CATLGTRQKNYGYTF. CDR3 coding DNA: TGTGCCACCTTGGGAACCAGACAGAAAAACTATGGCTACACCTTC.

The rearrangement uses TRBV9 and TRBJ2-1, with TRBD1 matching 7 bases. J was trimmed by 3 bases and V by 0 bases; bases with no gene match: 3. Germline V gene lookup returns CDR1 SGDLS and CDR2 YYNGEE. CDR3 length equals 15 residues. Written as DNA, the CDR3 is TGTGCCAGCAGCGTAGAAACAGGGGTCTACAATGAGCAGTTCTTC. Its translation: CASSVETGVYNEQFF.

CDR3 sequence reads: CASSYGGGLNTEAFF. The DNA of the CDR3 is TGTGCCAGCAGTTACGGCGGGGGCCTCAACACTGAAGCTTTCTTT. The J gene is TRBJ1-1, the V gene TRBV6-5, with a weak D call TRBD1 (6 bases). V was pared by 2 bases and J by 2 bases, with 12 bases between. CDR3 length: 15 amino acids. In germline, CDR1 is MNHEY, CDR2 SVGAGI.

The rearrangement uses TRBV5-4 and TRBJ2-7; 7 nucleotides align to TRBD1. The CDR3 sequence is 15 residues long. The trim removed 4 bases at V and 1 base at J, leaving 8 bases unmatched. The germline CDR1 and CDR2 sequences are SGHNT and YYREEE (reference sequence). This CDR3 reads CASSIQGLDSYEQYF. DNA of the CDR3: TGTGCCAGCAGCATACAGGGGCTCGATTCCTACGAGCAGTACTTC. Using reference TRBV5-4 and TRBJ2-7 for the parts outside the CDR3, the full variable domain is ETGVTQSPTHLIKTRGQQVTLRCSSQSGHNTVSWYQQALGQGPQFIFQYYREEENGRGNFPPRFSGLQFPNYSSELNVNALELDDSALYLCASSIQGLDSYEQYFGPGTRLTVT.

The chain links TRBV7-8 to TRBJ1-5; TRBD1 is a possible D gene (5 bases). The CDR3 spans 18 residues. V lost 1 base, J lost 2 bases, and 18 bases lay in between. Germline CDR1 is SGHVS and CDR2 is FQNEAQ. This CDR3 is CASSLGAGTGRGNQPQHF. The CDR3 nucleotides are TGTGCCAGCAGCTTAGGAGCGGGGACGGGCAGGGGCAATCAGCCCCAGCATTTT.

The chain has TRBV5-4 and TRBJ2-3, with TRBD1 matching over 7 bases. J lost 2 bases, V lost 2 bases, and 2 bases had no gene match. The CDR3 is 14 residues long. Germline V gene sequence: CDR1 SGHNT, CDR2 YYREEE (reference sequence). CDR3 amino acids: CASSFDRDTDTQYF. CDR3 coding DNA: TGTGCCAGCAGCTTCGACAGGGACACAGATACGCAGTATTTT.

The chain joins TRBV27 to TRBJ2-6; 13 bases match TRBD2. The CDR3 totals 18 residues. The junction had 6 bases not matched to a gene; V was cut back by 5 bases and J by 2 bases. Germline lookup yields CDR1 MNHEY and CDR2 SMNVEV (reference sequence). CDR3 nucleotides: TGTGCCAGCAGTCCGGGACTAGCGGGGACGGCTGGGGCCAACGTCCTGACTTTC. It encodes CASSPGLAGTAGANVLTF.

The V and J genes are TRBV12-5 and TRBJ1-1, with 7 nucleotides matching TRBD1. J lost 4 bases, V lost 6 bases, and 26 bases had no gene match. From germline, CDR1 is LGHNT and CDR2 FRNRAP. This CDR3 is 20 amino acids long. CDR3 protein: CASGSAPRGVFRDSGTEAFF. The CDR3 DNA follows: TGTGCTAGTGGCTCTGCCCCTCGGGGTGTATTCCGGGACAGCGGCACTGAAGCTTTCTTT.

This clone came up a few times. J is TRBJ2-7 and V is TRBV5-4; 11 bases align to TRBD2. Per the germline V gene, CDR1 is SGHNT and CDR2 is YYREEE (reference sequence). V lost 4 bases and J lost 7; bases outside the gene matches: 10. The CDR3 is 15 residues long. The CDR3 DNA sequence: TGTGCCAGCAGCCGGGGCGGGCTAGCGGGAGGTGAGCAGTACTTC. This encodes CASSRGGLAGGEQYF.